A selection of T cell receptor beta chains follows, all from one sample in a study of cytomegalovirus exposure and HLA in healthy donors. Only in-frame clones appear in the TCRdb table, and some are missing; sequencing was by immunoSEQ multiplex PCR. Of about 140,000 clones in the sample, around 80% were seen once. The specimen was PBMCs. The receptors here all came from a female donor in good health and CMV-seronegative. Each CDR3 is given with its conserved first and last residue.

v_gene: TRBV4-1
CDR3aa: CASSQEGTQAYEQYF

v_gene: TRBV7-6
CDR3aa: CASSLATTDRVDEQYF

v_gene: TRBV10-3
CDR3aa: CAISEEGLKDRVDTQYF

v_gene: TRBV5-6
CDR3aa: CASTPGRGYGYTF

v_gene: TRBV28
CDR3aa: CASSPLVESYEQYF

v_gene: TRBV19
CDR3aa: CASSLLGTEAKNIQYF

v_gene: TRBV6-1
CDR3aa: CASSEGLAQSSYNEQFF

v_gene: TRBV9
CDR3aa: CASSVELGTQYF

v_gene: TRBV5-1
CDR3aa: CASSSGEKPVEQYF

v_gene: TRBV29-1
CDR3aa: CSVGEGPYEQYF

v_gene: TRBV25-1
CDR3aa: CASSEPGQGHYEQYF

v_gene: TRBV4-1
CDR3aa: CASSQVQGNEQFF

v_gene: TRBV5-4
CDR3aa: CASSQGSSYEQYF

v_gene: TRBV6-5
CDR3aa: CASSYTPPPANYGYTF

v_gene: TRBV28
CDR3aa: CASSKQGVYSNQPQHF

v_gene: TRBV15
CDR3aa: CATSRVLSGSGDTQYF